A selection of T cell receptor beta chains follows, all from one sample in a study of CD8+CD57+ T cells in acquired aplastic anemia. Each CDR3 protein gets one entry after TCRdb re-called the reads with MiXCR. The sample lists around 180,000 distinct CDR3 sequences, around 50% occurring once. Sequenced material: sorted CD4+, CD8+, or CD8+CD57+ T cells (not recorded which) from PBMCs. These receptors all stem from a human donor with aplastic anemia. Both conserved end residues are part of each CDR3. The D gene is left open where the match is weak. Clone size is given for some rows only: seen once, a few or many times, or a class if the clone is expanded.

clone size: many; V gene: TRBV12-3/TRBV12-4; D gene: .; J gene: TRBJ2-3; CDR3 protein: CASTKGQVDTQYF; CDR3 DNA: TGTGCCAGCACCAAAGGTCAGGTTGATACGCAGTATTTT
clone size: many; V gene: TRBV10-3; D gene: TRBD2; J gene: TRBJ2-5; CDR3 protein: CAISLGLAGGTPYQETQYF; CDR3 DNA: TGTGCCATCAGCCTGGGACTAGCGGGGGGAACCCCGTACCAAGAGACCCAGTACTTC
clone size: many; V gene: TRBV24-1; D gene: .; J gene: TRBJ1-5; CDR3 protein: CATRGGGESNQPQHF; CDR3 DNA: TGTGCCACTAGAGGCGGGGGGGAGAGCAATCAGCCCCAGCATTTT
clone size: many; V gene: TRBV7-8; D gene: .; J gene: TRBJ2-1; CDR3 protein: CASSPYTGSSYNEQFF; CDR3 DNA: TGTGCCAGCAGCCCCTATACAGGGAGCTCCTACAATGAGCAGTTCTTC
clone size: .; V gene: TRBV10-1; D gene: TRBD2; J gene: TRBJ2-1; CDR3 protein: CASSDPKRGRAFNEQFF; CDR3 DNA: TGCGCCAGCAGTGACCCCAAACGCGGGAGGGCCTTCAATGAGCAGTTCTTC
clone size: medium-sized; V gene: TRBV2; D gene: .; J gene: TRBJ1-6; CDR3 protein: CASRLDSYNSPLHF; CDR3 DNA: TGTGCCAGCAGGCTGGACAGCTATAATTCACCCCTCCACTTT
clone size: many; V gene: TRBV6-1; D gene: .; J gene: TRBJ1-3; CDR3 protein: CASSESPGNTIYF; CDR3 DNA: TGTGCCAGCAGTGAGAGCCCCGGAAACACCATATATTTT
clone size: .; V gene: TRBV7-8; D gene: TRBD2; J gene: TRBJ2-1; CDR3 protein: CASSAMGLAGSNEQFF; CDR3 DNA: TGTGCCAGCAGCGCCATGGGACTAGCGGGAAGCAATGAGCAGTTCTTC
clone size: many; V gene: TRBV2; D gene: TRBD1; J gene: TRBJ2-3; CDR3 protein: CASRTGGIDTQYF; CDR3 DNA: TGTGCCAGCAGGACAGGGGGTATAGATACGCAGTATTTT
clone size: .; V gene: TRBV12-3/TRBV12-4; D gene: .; J gene: TRBJ2-7; CDR3 protein: CASSLVKSYEQYF; CDR3 DNA: TGTGCCAGCAGTTTGGTAAAGTCCTACGAGCAGTACTTC
clone size: .; V gene: TRBV11-3; D gene: .; J gene: TRBJ2-7; CDR3 protein: CASSGDQTGEQYF; CDR3 DNA: TGTGCCAGCAGCGGGGACCAGACCGGCGAGCAGTACTTC
clone size: .; V gene: TRBV2; D gene: TRBD1; J gene: TRBJ2-7; CDR3 protein: CASSSLLRDSSGRFYEQYF; CDR3 DNA: TGTGCCAGCAGTTCACTCTTACGGGACAGTTCGGGGCGCTTCTACGAGCAGTACTTC
clone size: .; V gene: TRBV9; D gene: TRBD1; J gene: TRBJ1-2; CDR3 protein: CASSAFDRGAYGYTF; CDR3 DNA: TGTGCCAGCAGCGCCTTCGACAGGGGGGCTTATGGCTACACCTTC
clone size: .; V gene: TRBV10-3; D gene: TRBD1; J gene: TRBJ2-7; CDR3 protein: CAIGQGAREQYF; CDR3 DNA: TGTGCCATCGGACAGGGGGCGCGGGAGCAGTACTTC
clone size: .; V gene: TRBV24-1; D gene: .; J gene: TRBJ1-1; CDR3 protein: CATSDPSIPEAFF; CDR3 DNA: TGTGCCACCAGTGATCCCTCGATTCCTGAAGCTTTCTTT
clone size: few; V gene: TRBV7-8; D gene: TRBD2; J gene: TRBJ2-7; CDR3 protein: CASSSGLAVPYEQYF; CDR3 DNA: TGTGCCAGCAGCTCGGGACTAGCGGTCCCCTACGAGCAGTACTTC
clone size: .; V gene: TRBV19; D gene: TRBD1; J gene: TRBJ1-6; CDR3 protein: CASSTGTGHNSPLHF; CDR3 DNA: TGTGCCAGTAGTACGGGGACAGGTCATAATTCACCCCTCCACTTT